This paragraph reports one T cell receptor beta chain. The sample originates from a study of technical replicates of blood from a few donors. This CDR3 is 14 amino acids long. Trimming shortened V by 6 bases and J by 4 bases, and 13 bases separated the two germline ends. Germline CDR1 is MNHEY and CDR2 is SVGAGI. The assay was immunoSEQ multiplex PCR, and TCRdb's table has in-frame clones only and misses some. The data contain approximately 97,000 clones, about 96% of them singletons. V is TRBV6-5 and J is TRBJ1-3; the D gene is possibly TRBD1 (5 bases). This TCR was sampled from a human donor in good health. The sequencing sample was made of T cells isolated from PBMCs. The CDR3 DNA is TGTGCCAGCAGCCCAGACTCAGGGGGAAACACCATATATTTT. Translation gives CASSPDSGGNTIYF.